This TCR beta chain derives from a study of CD4+ T cells in melanoma. Some clones are missing from TCRdb's copy, which holds only in-frame ones; the method was immunoSEQ multiplex PCR. The table lists about 110,000 clones, 92% of them singletons, with roughly 3.3% in the top ten. On this clone: Antigen unknown.

CDR3 length: 12 amino acids. V was shortened by 0 bases and J by 5 bases, with 5 bases between the two germline ends. CDR1 and CDR2 (germline): SGHNT, YYREEE (reference sequence). Study-level results: A reported correlation linked neoantigen-specific CD4+ T cells to CD8+, macrophage and B cell function. Reportedly, melanoma neoantigen-specific CD4+ T cells showed varied differentiation states.

The receptor's source is a human donor with melanoma. The chain links TRBV5-4 to TRBJ1-2, with D unresolved. The source material was peripheral blood. The CDR3 reads CASSLEGYGYTF. Here the CDR3 DNA reads TGTGCCAGCAGCTTGGAAGGTTATGGCTACACCTTC.